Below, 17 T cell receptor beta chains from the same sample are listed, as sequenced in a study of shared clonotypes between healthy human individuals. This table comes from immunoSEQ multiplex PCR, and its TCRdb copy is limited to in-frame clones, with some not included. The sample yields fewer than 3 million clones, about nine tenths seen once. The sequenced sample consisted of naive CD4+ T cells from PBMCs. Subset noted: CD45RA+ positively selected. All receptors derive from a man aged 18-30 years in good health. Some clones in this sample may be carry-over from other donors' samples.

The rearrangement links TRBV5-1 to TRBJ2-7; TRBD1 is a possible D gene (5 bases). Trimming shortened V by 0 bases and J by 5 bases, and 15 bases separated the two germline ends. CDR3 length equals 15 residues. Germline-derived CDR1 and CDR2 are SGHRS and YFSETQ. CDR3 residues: CASSLVARVVDEQYF. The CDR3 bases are TGCGCCAGCAGCTTGGTCGCCAGGGTGGTCGACGAGCAGTACTTC.

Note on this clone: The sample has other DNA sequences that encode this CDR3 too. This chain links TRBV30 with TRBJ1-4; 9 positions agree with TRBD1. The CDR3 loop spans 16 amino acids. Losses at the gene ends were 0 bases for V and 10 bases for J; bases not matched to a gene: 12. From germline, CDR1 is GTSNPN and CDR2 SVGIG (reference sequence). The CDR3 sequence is CAWSVPTGGYFGKLFF. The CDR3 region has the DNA TGTGCCTGGAGTGTTCCGACAGGGGGGTATTTTGGAAAACTGTTTTTT.

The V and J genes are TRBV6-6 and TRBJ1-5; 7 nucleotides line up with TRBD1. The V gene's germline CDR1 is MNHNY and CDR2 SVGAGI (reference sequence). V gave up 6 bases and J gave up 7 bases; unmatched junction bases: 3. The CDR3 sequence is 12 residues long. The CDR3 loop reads CASSQGVQPQHF. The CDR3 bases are TGTGCCAGCAGCCAGGGGGTCCAGCCCCAGCATTTT.

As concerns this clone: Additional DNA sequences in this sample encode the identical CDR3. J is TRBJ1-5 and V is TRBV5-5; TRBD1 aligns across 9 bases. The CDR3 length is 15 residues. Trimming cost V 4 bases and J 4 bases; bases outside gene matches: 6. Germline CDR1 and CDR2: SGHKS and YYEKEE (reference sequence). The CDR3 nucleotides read TGTGCCAGCAGCCCTGTGACAGGGGGGAATCAGCCCCAGCATTTT. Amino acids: CASSPVTGGNQPQHF.

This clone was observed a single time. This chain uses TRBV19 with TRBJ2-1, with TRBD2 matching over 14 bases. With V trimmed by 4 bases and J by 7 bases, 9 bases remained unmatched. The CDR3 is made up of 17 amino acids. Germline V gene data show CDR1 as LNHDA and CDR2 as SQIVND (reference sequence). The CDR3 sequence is CASSTRPGLAGVNEQFF. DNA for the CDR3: TGTGCCAGTAGTACCCGCCCGGGACTAGCGGGAGTTAATGAGCAGTTCTTC.

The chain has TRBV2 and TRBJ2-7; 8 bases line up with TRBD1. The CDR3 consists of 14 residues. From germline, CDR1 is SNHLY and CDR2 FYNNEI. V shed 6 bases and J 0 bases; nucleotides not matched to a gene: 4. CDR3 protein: CASSPTGDSYEQYF. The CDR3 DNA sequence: TGTGCCAGCAGCCCGACAGGGGACTCCTACGAGCAGTACTTC.

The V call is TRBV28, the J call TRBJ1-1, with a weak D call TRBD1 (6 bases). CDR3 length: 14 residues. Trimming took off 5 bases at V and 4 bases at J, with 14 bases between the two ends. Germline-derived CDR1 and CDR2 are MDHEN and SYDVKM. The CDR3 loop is CASSTPTGSTEAFF. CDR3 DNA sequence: TGTGCCAGCAGTACTCCTACAGGGTCCACTGAAGCTTTCTTT.

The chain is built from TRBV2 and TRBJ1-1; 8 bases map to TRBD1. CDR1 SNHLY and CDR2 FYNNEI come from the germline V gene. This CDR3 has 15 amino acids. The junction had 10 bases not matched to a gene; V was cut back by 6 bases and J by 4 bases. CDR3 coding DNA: TGTGCCAGCAGAGGCACCGGACAGGGTTCCACTGAAGCTTTCTTT. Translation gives CASRGTGQGSTEAFF.

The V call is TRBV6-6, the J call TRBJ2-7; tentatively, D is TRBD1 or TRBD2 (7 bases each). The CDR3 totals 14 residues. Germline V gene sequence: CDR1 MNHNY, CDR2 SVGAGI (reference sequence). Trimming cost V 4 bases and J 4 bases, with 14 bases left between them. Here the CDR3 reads CASSSYRGGYEQYF. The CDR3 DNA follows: TGTGCCAGCAGTTCGTACAGGGGAGGGTACGAGCAGTACTTC.

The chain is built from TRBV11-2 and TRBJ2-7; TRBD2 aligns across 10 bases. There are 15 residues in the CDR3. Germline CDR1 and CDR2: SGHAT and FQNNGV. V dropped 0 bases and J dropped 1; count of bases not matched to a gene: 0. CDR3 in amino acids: CASSLELAGSYEQYF. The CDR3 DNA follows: TGTGCCAGCAGCTTAGAACTAGCGGGGTCCTACGAGCAGTACTTC.

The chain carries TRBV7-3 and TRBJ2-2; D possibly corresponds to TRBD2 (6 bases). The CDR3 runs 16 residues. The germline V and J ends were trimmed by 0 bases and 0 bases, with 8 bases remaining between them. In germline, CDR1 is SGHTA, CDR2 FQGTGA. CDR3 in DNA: TGTGCCAGCAGCTTAACGGCGGGGCCGAACACCGGGGAGCTGTTTTTT. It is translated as CASSLTAGPNTGELFF.

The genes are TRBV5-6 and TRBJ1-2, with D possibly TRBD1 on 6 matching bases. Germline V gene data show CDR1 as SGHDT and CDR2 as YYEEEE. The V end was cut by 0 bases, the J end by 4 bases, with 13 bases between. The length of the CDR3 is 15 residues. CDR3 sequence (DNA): TGTGCCAGCAGCTTGGCCTGGGGGCGAGGCTATGGCTACACCTTC. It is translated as CASSLAWGRGYGYTF. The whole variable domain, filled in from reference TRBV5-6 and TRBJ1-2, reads DAGVTQSPTHLIKTRGQQVTLRCSPKSGHDTVSWYQQALGQGPQFIFQYYEEEERQRGNFPDRFSGHQFPNYSSELNVNALLLGDSALYLCASSLAWGRGYGYTFGSGTRLTVV.

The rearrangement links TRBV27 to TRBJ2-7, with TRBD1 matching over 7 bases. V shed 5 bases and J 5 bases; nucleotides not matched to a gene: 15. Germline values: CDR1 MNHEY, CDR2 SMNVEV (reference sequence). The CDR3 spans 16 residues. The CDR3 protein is CASSPLRTGPVDEQYF. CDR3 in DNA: TGTGCCAGCAGTCCACTCCGGACAGGTCCGGTGGACGAGCAGTACTTC.

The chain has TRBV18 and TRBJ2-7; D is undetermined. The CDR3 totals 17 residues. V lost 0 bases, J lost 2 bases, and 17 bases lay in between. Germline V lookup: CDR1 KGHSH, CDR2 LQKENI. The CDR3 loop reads CASSPPYLKTSTYEQYF. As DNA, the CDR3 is TGTGCCAGCTCACCACCCTACCTTAAAACATCTACCTACGAGCAGTACTTC.

CDR3 coding DNA: TGTGCCAGCAGCTTAGGAAAGGGAGGGGCTAGGTGGGACTACGAGCAGTACTTC. It yields the protein CASSLGKGGARWDYEQYF. The V call is TRBV7-7, the J call TRBJ2-7; 7 nucleotides match TRBD2. The trim removed 1 base at V and 3 bases at J, leaving 15 bases unmatched. This CDR3 contains 18 residues. CDR1 SSHAT and CDR2 FNYEAQ come from the germline V gene (reference sequence).

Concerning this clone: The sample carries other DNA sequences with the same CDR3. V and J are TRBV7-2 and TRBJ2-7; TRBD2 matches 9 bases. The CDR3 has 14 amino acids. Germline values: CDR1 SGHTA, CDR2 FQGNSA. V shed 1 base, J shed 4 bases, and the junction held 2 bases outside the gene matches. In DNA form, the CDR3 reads TGTGCCAGCAGCTTAGGGCTAGCGGGATACGAGCAGTACTTC. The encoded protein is CASSLGLAGYEQYF.

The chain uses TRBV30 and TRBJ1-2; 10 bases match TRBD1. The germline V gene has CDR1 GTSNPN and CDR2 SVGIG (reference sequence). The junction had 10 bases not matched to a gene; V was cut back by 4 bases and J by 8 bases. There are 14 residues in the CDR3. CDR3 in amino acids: CAWIPGQGMEGYTF. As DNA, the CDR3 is TGTGCCTGGATTCCGGGACAGGGGATGGAAGGCTACACCTTC.